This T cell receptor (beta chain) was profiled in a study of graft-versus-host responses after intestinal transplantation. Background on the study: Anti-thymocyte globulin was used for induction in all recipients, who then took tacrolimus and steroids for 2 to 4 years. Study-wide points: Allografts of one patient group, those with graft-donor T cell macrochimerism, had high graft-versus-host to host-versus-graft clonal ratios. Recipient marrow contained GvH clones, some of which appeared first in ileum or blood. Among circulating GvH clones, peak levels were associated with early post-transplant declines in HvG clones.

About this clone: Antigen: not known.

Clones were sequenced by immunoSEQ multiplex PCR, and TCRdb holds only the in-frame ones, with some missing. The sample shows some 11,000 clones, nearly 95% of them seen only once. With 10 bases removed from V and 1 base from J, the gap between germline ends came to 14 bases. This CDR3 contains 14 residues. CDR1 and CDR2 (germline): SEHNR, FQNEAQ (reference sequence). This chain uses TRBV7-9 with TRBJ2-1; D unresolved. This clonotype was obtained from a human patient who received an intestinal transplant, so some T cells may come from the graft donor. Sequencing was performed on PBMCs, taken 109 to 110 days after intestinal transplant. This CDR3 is CATPRFGSYNEQFF. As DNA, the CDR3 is TGTGCCACCCCCCGGTTTGGGTCCTACAATGAGCAGTTCTTC.